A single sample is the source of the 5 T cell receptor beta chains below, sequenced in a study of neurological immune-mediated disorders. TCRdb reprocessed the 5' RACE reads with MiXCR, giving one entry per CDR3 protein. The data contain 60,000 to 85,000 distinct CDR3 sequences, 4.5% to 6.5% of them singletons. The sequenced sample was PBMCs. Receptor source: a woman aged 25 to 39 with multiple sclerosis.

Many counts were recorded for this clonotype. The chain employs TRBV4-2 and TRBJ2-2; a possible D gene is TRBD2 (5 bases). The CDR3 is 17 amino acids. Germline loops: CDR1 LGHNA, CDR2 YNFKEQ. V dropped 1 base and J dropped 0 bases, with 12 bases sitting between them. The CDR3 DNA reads TGTGCCAGCAGCCAAGGCGGGTACAACGCGAACACCGGGGAGCTGTTTTTT. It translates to CASSQGGYNANTGELFF.

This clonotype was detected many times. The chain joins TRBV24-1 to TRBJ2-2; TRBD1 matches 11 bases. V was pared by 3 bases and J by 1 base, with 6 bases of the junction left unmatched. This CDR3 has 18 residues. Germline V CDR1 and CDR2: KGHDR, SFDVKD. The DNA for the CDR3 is TGTGCCACCAGTGATAGCGGGACAGGGGGTGAGAACACCGGGGAGCTGTTTTTT. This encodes CATSDSGTGGENTGELFF.

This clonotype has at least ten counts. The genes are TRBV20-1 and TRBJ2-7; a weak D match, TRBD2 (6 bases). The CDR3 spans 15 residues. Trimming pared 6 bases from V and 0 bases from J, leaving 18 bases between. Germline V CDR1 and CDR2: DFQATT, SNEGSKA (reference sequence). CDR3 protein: CSAIPGSGLSYEQYF. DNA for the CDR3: TGCAGTGCCATACCTGGGAGCGGGCTCTCCTACGAGCAGTACTTC.

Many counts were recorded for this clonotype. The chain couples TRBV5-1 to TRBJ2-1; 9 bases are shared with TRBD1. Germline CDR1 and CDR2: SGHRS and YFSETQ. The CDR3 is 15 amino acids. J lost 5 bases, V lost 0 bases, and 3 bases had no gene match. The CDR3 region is CASSLGDRANNEQFF. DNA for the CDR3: TGCGCCAGCAGCTTGGGGGACAGGGCCAACAATGAGCAGTTCTTC.

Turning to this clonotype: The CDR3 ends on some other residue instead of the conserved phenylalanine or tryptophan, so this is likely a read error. CDR3 in DNA: TGTGCCAGCAGCCACCGACTAGCGGCTCTAGCCAAAAACATTCAGTACAAC. Protein product: CASSHRLAALAKNIQYN. The V and J genes are TRBV5-6 and TRBJ2-4; 9 positions agree with TRBD2. This CDR3 is 17 amino acids long. V gave up 4 bases and J gave up 0 bases; unmatched junction bases: 8. CDR1 and CDR2 (germline): SGHDT, YYEEEE.